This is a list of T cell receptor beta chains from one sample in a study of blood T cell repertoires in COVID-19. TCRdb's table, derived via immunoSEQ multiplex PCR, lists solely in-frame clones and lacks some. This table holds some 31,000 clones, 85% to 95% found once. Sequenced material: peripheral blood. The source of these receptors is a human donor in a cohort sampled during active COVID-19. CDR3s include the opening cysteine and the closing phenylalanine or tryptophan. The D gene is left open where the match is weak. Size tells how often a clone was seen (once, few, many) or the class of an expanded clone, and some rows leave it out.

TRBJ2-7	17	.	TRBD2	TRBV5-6	TGTGCCAGCAGCTTGCTCGTCGGGCGGGAGGCTGAGAACGAGCAGTACTTC	CASSLLVGREAENEQYF
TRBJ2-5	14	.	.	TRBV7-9	TGTGCCAGCAGCATCGGACACTCAAAAGAGACCCAGTACTTC	CASSIGHSKETQYF
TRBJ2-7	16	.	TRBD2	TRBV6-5	TGTGCCAGCAGTTACCCAAGGACTAGCGGGAGGAACGAGCAGTACTTC	CASSYPRTSGRNEQYF
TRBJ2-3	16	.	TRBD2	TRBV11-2	TGTGCCAGCAGTACCTACGGGAGGGGTCTGGCAGATACGCAGTATTTT	CASSTYGRGLADTQYF
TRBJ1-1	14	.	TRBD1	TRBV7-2	TGTGCCAGCAGCCCCAGACAGGGGAACACTGAAGCTTTCTTT	CASSPRQGNTEAFF
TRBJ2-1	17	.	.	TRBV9	TGTGCCAGCAGCCCGAGTCGGACGGCAGGGATCTACAATGAGCAGTTCTTC	CASSPSRTAGIYNEQFF
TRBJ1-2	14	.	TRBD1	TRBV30	TGTGCCTGGAGTCCCGGGACAGCAACCTATGGCTACACCTTC	CAWSPGTATYGYTF
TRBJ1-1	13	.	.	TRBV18	TGTGCCAGCTCAATGACGGGGAACACTGAAGCTTTCTTT	CASSMTGNTEAFF
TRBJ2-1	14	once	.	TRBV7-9	TGTGCCAGCAGCTTAGGGGGACTGGGGAATGAGCAGTTCTTC	CASSLGGLGNEQFF
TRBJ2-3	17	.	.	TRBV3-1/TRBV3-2	TGTGCCAGCAGCCAAGAGGGGCCCCGACGGCCCACAGATACGCAGTATTTT	CASSQEGPRRPTDTQYF
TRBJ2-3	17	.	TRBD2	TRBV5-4	TGTGCCAGCACCGAGGGACTAGCGGAACCTAGCACAGATACGCAGTATTTT	CASTEGLAEPSTDTQYF
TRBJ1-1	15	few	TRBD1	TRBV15	TGTGCCACCAGCAGAGGGGGACAGGGAAGGGCTGAAGCTTTCTTT	CATSRGGQGRAEAFF
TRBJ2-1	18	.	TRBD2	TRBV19	TGTGCCAGTAGTCCTGGTTGGCTAGCGGGAGGCGAGTACAATGAGCAGTTCTTC	CASSPGWLAGGEYNEQFF
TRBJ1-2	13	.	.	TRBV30	TGTGCCTGGAGTCCTTTATTAAACTATGGCTACACCTTC	CAWSPLLNYGYTF
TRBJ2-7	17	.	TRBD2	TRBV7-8	TGTGCCAGCAGCTTAGGAGGGGTAAGGGCGGGAGTATCCGAGCAGTACTTC	CASSLGGVRAGVSEQYF
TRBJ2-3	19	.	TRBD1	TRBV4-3	TGCGCCAGCAGCCACAACCACCCGGGACAGATGCTTATCACAGATACGCAGTATTTT	CASSHNHPGQMLITDTQYF
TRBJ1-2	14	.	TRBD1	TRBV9	TGTGCCAGCAGCGCTCCCGGGACAGGGAATGGCTACACCTTC	CASSAPGTGNGYTF
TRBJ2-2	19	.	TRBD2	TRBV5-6	TGTGCCAGCAGCTTGAAGCCGGGACTAGCGGGAGTCTGGACCGGGGAGCTGTTTTTT	CASSLKPGLAGVWTGELFF
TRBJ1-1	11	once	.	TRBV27	TGTGCCAGCAGTTTAGGGGGCAAAGCTTTCTTT	CASSLGGKAFF
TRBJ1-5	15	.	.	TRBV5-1	TGCGCCAGCTCGGACAGCCGCGAAGTGATTCAGCCCCAGCATTTT	CASSDSREVIQPQHF
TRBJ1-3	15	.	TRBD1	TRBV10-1	TGCGCCAGCAGCCGTGACAGGGCCGTCGGGAACACCATATATTTT	CASSRDRAVGNTIYF
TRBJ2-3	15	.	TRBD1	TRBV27	TGTGCCAGCAGTTCGACAGGGGGATGGGGAGATACGCAGTATTTT	CASSSTGGWGDTQYF
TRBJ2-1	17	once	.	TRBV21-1	TGTGCCAGCAGCAAAGCGCGCCGGGAAGGCTCCTACAATGAGCAGTTCTTC	CASSKARREGSYNEQFF
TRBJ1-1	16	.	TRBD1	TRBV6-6	TGTGCCAGCAGTCCCCCCGGACAGGTGGGGGGCACTGAAGCTTTCTTT	CASSPPGQVGGTEAFF
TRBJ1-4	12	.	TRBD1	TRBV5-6	TGTGCCAGCAGCGGGGACAGTGAAAAACTGTTTTTT	CASSGDSEKLFF
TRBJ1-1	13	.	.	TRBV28	TGTGCCAGCAGATCTCAGGGTTACGGAGAAGCTTTCTTT	CASRSQGYGEAFF
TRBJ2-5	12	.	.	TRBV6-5	TGTGCCAGCACGTCAGATCAAGAGACCCAGTACTTC	CASTSDQETQYF
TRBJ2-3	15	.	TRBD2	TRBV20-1	TGCAGTGCTGGTGGAGGGAGGGAAAACACAGATACGCAGTATTTT	CSAGGGRENTDTQYF
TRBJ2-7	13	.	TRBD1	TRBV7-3	TGTGCCAGCAGCTTGGTAGGGGGCGGCGAGCAGTACTTC	CASSLVGGGEQYF
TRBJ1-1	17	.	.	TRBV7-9	TGTGCCAGCAGCTTAGCAGGGCAGGGGAGTTCTAGGACTGAAGCTTTCTTT	CASSLAGQGSSRTEAFF
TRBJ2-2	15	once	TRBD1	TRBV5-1	TGCGCCAGCAGCACCGGGACAGGGAGAACCGGGGAGCTGTTTTTT	CASSTGTGRTGELFF
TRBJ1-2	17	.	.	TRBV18	TGTGCCAGCTCACCACCTCCGACGCCTGCGGTTGCCTATGGCTACACCTTC	CASSPPPTPAVAYGYTF
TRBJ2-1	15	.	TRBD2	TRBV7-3	TGTGCCAGCAGCCTAGGGACTAGCGGGGGCGATGAGCAGTTCTTC	CASSLGTSGGDEQFF
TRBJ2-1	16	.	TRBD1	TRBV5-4	TGTGCCAGCAGCCCCACCGGGAAGGGGACAGGCAATGAGCAGTTCTTC	CASSPTGKGTGNEQFF
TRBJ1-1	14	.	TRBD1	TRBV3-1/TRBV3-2	TGTGCCAGCAGCCAAGGGGACAGGAGAACTGAAGCTTTCTTT	CASSQGDRRTEAFF
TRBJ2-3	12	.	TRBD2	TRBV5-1	TGCGCCAGAATTAGCGGGAGGGCCATGCGGTATTTT	CARISGRAMRYF
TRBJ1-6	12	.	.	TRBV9	TGTGCCAGCAGCGTACGGGATTCACCCCTCCACTTT	CASSVRDSPLHF
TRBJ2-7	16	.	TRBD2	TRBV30	TGTGCCTGGAGTCCCCCTCAGGGACTACCGCACTACGAGCAGTACTTC	CAWSPPQGLPHYEQYF
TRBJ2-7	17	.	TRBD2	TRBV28	TGTGCCAGCAGCCCTCCGGGACTAGCGTCCCTGGGGTACGAGCAGTACTTC	CASSPPGLASLGYEQYF
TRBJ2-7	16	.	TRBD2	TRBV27	TGTGCCAGCAGCCTCGGGACTAGCGGAACGACCTACGAGCAGTACTTC	CASSLGTSGTTYEQYF
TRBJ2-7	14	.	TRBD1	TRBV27	TGTGCCAGCAGTACACGGACAGGGAACTACGAGCAGTACTTC	CASSTRTGNYEQYF
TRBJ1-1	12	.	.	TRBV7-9	TGTGCCAGCAGCTTAGGGAGGGATGAAGCTTTCTTT	CASSLGRDEAFF
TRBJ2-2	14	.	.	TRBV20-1	TGCAGTGCTAGTTCAGGCCCCGACACCGGGGAGCTGTTTTTT	CSASSGPDTGELFF
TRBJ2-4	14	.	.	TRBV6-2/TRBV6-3	TGTGCCAGCAGTTACGCCCGGGACACAAACATTCAGTACTTC	CASSYARDTNIQYF
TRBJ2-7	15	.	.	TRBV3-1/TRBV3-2	TGTGCCAGCAGCCAAGATTGGGGTGGGGGGAGCGAGCAGTACTTC	CASSQDWGGGSEQYF
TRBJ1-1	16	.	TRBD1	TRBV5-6	TGTGCCAGCAGCCAAGGGACAGGGCGGGTGAACACTGAAGCTTTCTTT	CASSQGTGRVNTEAFF
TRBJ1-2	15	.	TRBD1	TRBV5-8	TGTGCCAGCAGCGCGCCGGGACAGGGCTTCTATGGCTACACCTTC	CASSAPGQGFYGYTF
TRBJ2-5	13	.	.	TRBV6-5	TGTGCCAGCAAGCAGGAGGGGTCATTGGCCCAGTACTTC	CASKQEGSLAQYF
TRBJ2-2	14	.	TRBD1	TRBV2	TGTGCCAGCCTCGGACAGGAGAACACCGGGGAGCTGTTTTTT	CASLGQENTGELFF